Included here is one T cell receptor beta chain sequence, with context. Its antigen is unknown. The assay ran at deep level. The table came from immunoSEQ multiplex PCR; TCRdb's copy has only in-frame clones and leaves some out. The sample holds over a million clones, around 78% seen once. This record comes from a study of shared clonotypes between healthy human individuals. Study observations and caveats: In the sorted subsets, rarefaction showed sequencing was incomplete despite large depth.

Germline CDR1 and CDR2: SEHNR and FQNEAQ (reference sequence). The CDR3 spans 13 residues. Trimming removed 5 bases from V and 7 bases from J, with 12 bases in between. This chain uses TRBV7-9 with TRBJ1-5; weak D call: TRBD1 (6 bases). The specimen was memory CD4+ T cells from PBMCs. Subset denoted: CD45RA-negative fraction. This TCR was sampled from a man younger than 35 in good health. Some clones in this sample may be carry-over from other donors' samples. As DNA, the CDR3 is TGTGCCAGCAGCCACACGACAGGACAGCCCCAGCATTTT. It codes for CASSHTTGQPQHF.